This TCR beta chain was sequenced in a study of blood T cell repertoires in COVID-19. After removal of 3 bases from V and 7 bases from J, the junction contained 4 bases not matched to a gene. The CDR3 length is 16 residues. Germline loops: CDR1 LGHNT, CDR2 FRNRAP. This clone showed up just once. Source study methods: Amplification of reference gene primers provided the estimated nucleated cell counts. The table came from immunoSEQ multiplex PCR; TCRdb's copy has only in-frame clones and leaves some out. V, J and clone size derive from that table, while D and trimming were established from the DNA sequence. The repertoire has roughly 69,000 clones, around 90% of them found once; the top ten carry roughly 4.8%.

The receptor was isolated from a man aged 45-60 years with acute or convalescent COVID-19. Sequencing input: peripheral blood. The V and J genes are TRBV12-5 and TRBJ2-1, with 15 bases identical to TRBD2. This CDR3 is CASGFPGLAGGNEQFF. CDR3 coding DNA: TGTGCTAGTGGTTTCCCGGGACTAGCGGGAGGAAATGAGCAGTTCTTC. Looking up the rest from reference TRBV12-5 and TRBJ2-1 gives the full variable domain: DARVTQTPRHKVTEMGQEVTMRCQPILGHNTVFWYRQTMMQGLELLAYFRNRAPLDDSGMPKDRFSAEMPDATLATLKIQPSEPRDSAVYFCASGFPGLAGGNEQFFGPGTRLTVL.